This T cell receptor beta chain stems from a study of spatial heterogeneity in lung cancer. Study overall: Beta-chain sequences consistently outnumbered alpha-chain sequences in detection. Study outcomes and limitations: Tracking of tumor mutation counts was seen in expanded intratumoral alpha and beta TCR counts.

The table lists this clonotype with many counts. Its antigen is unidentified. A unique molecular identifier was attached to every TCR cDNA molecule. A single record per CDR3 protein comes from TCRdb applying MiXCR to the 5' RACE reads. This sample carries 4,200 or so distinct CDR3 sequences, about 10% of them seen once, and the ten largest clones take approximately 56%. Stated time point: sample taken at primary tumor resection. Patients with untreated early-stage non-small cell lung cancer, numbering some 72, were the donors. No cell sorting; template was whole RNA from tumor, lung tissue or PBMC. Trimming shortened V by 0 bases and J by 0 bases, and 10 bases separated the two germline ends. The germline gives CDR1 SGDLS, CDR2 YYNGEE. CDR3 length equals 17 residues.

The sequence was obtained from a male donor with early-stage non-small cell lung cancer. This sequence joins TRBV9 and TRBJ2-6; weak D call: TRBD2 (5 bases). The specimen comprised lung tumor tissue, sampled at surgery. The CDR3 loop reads CASSVEGSGSGANVLTF. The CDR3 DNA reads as TGTGCCAGCAGCGTAGAGGGCAGCGGCTCTGGGGCCAACGTCCTGACTTTC.